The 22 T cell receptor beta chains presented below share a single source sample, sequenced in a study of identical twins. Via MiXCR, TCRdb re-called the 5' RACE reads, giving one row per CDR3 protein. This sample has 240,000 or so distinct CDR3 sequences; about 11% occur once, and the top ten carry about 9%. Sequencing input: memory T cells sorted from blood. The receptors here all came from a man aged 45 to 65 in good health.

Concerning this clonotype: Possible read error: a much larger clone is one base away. The CDR3 nucleotides are TGTGCCAGCAGTGACAGGGGGCAAGAGACCCAGTACTTC. It translates to CASSDRGQETQYF. The chain carries TRBV2 and TRBJ2-5; 7 nucleotides align to TRBD1. Germline lookup yields CDR1 SNHLY and CDR2 FYNNEI. J was trimmed by 2 bases and V by 3 bases; bases with no gene match: 0. The CDR3 consists of 13 residues.

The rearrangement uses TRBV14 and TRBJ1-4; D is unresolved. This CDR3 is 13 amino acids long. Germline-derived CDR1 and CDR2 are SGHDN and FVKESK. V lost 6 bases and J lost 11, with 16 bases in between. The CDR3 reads CASRRHTGWKLFF. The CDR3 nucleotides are TGTGCCAGCAGAAGACACACCGGTTGGAAACTGTTTTTT.

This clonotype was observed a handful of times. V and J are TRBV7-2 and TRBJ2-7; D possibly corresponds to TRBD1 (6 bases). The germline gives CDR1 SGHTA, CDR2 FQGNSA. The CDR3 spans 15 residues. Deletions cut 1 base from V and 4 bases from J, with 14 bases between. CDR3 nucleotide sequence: TGTGCCAGCAGCTTAGTTTCCGGGACACCTTACGAGCAGTACTTC. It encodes CASSLVSGTPYEQYF.

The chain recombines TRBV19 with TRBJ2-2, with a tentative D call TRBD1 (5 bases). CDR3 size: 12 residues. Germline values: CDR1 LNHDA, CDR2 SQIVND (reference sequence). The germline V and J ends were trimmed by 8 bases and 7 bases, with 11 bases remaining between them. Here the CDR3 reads CASRQGIGELFF. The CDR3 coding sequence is TGTGCCAGTCGTCAGGGAATCGGGGAGCTGTTTTTT.

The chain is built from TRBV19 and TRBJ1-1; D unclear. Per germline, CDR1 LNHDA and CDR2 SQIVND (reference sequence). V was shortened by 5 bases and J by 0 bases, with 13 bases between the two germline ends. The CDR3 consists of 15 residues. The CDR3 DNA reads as TGTGCCAGTAGTTACTCACGAAGATTGAACACTGAAGCTTTCTTT. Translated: CASSYSRRLNTEAFF.

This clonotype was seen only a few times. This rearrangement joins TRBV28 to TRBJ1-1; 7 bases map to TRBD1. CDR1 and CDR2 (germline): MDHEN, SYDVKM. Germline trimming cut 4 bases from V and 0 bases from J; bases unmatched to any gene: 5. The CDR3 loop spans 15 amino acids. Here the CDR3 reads CASSSSGTVNTEAFF. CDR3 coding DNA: TGTGCCAGCAGTTCATCCGGGACAGTGAACACTGAAGCTTTCTTT.

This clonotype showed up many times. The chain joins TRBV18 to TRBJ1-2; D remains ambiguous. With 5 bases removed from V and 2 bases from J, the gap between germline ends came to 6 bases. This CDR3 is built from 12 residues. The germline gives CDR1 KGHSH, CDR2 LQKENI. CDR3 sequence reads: CASSANNYGYTF. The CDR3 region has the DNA TGTGCCAGCTCAGCGAACAACTATGGCTACACCTTC.

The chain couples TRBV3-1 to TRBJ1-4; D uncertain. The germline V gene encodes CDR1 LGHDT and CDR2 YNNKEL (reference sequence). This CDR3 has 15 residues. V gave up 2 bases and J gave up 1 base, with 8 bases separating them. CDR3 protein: CASSQQRGTNEKLFF. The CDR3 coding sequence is TGTGCCAGCAGCCAACAACGTGGAACTAATGAAAAACTGTTTTTT.

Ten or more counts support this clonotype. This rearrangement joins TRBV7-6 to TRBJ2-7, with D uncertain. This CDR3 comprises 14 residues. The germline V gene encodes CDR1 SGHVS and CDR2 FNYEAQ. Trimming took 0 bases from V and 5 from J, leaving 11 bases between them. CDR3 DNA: TGTGCCAGCAGCTTAGCAGGGATTCAGAACGAGCAGTACTTC. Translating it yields CASSLAGIQNEQYF.

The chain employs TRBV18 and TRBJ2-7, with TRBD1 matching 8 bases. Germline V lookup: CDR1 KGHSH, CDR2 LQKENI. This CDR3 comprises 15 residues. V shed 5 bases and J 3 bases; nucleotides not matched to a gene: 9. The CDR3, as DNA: TGTGCCAGCTCATCGGACAGGGTCAAATACTACGAGCAGTACTTC. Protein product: CASSSDRVKYYEQYF.

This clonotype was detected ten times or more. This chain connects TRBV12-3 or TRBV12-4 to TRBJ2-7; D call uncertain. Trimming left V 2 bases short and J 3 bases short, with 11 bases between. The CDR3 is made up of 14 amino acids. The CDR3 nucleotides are TGTGCCAGCAGTTTATCCTCACCGGACTACGAGCAGTACTTC. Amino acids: CASSLSSPDYEQYF.

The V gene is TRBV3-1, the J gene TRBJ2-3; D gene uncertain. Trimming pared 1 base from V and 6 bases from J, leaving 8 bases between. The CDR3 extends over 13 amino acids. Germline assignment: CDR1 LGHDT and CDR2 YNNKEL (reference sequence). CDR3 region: CASSQVGADTQYF. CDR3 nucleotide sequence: TGTGCCAGCAGCCAAGTAGGAGCGGATACGCAGTATTTT.

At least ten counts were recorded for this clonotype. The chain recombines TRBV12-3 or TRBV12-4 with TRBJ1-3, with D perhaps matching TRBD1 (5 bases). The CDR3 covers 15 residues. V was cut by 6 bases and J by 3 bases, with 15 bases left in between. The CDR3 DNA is TGTGCCAGCAGCCTAGGGGTTTCTGATGGAAACACCATATATTTT. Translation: CASSLGVSDGNTIYF.

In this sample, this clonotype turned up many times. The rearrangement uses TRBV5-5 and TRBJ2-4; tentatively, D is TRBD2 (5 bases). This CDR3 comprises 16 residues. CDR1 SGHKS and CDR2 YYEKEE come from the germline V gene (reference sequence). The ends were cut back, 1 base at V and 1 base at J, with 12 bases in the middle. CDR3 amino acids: CASSLQGSGAKNIQYF. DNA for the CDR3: TGTGCCAGCAGCTTGCAAGGGAGTGGGGCCAAAAACATTCAGTACTTC.

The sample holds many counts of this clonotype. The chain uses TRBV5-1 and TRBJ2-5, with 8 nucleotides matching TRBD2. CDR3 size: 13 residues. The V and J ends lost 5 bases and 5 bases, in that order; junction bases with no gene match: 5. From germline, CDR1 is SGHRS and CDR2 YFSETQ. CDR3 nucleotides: TGCGCCAGCAGTTCCGGGACTAGGGAGACCCAGTACTTC. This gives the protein CASSSGTRETQYF.

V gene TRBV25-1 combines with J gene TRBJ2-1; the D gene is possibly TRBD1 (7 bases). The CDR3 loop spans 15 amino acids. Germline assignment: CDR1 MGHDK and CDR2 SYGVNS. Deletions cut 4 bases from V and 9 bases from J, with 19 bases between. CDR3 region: CASSVQGGPLGEQFF. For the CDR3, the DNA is TGTGCCAGCAGTGTTCAGGGGGGTCCTTTGGGTGAGCAGTTCTTC.

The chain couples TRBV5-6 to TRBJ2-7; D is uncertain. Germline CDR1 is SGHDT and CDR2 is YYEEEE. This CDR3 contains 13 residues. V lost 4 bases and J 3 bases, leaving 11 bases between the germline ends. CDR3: CASSTGWVYEQYF. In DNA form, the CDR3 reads TGTGCCAGCAGCACGGGCTGGGTCTACGAGCAGTACTTC.

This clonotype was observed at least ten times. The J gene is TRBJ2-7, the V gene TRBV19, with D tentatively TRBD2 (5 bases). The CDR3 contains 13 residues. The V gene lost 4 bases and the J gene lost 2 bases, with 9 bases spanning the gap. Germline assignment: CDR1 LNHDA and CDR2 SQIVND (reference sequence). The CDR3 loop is CASSTTGTYEQYF. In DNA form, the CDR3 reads TGTGCCAGTAGTACTACCGGGACCTACGAGCAGTACTTC.

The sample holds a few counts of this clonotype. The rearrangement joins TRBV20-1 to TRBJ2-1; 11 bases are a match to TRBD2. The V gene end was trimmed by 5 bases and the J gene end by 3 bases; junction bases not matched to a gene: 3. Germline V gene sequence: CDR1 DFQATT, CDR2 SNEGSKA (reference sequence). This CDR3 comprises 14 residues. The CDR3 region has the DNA TGCAGTGCTCAGGGGACTAGCGGCTACAATGAGCAGTTCTTC. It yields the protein CSAQGTSGYNEQFF.

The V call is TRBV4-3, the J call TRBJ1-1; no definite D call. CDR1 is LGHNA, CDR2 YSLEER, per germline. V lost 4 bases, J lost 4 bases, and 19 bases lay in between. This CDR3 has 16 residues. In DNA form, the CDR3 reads TGCGCCAGCAGCCCCCGGAGCGGCAGGCTAGGCACTGAAGCTTTCTTT. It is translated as CASSPRSGRLGTEAFF.

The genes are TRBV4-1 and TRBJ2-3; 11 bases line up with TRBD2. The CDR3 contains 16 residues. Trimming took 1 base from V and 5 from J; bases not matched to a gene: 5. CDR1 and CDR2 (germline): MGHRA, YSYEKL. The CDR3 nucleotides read TGCGCCAGCAGCCAAGGTCTAGCGGGGGGCAAAGATACGCAGTATTTT. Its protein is CASSQGLAGGKDTQYF.

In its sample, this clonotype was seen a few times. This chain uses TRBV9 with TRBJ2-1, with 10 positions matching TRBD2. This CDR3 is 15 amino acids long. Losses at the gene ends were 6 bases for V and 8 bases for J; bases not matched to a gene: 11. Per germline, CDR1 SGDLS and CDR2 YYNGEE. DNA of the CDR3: TGTGCCAGCAAAAGTGACCTAGCGGGAGCGCATGAGCAGTTCTTC. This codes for CASKSDLAGAHEQFF.